The rows below give T cell receptor beta chains drawn from one sample of a study of T-cell reconstitution after alpha-beta-depleted transplantation in children. TCRdb passed the PCR reads through MiXCR, listing each CDR3 protein once. The data contain about 210,000 distinct CDR3 sequences, around a sixth of them singletons. Sequencing was performed on PBMCs, mostly from graft donor cells, taken 360 days after TCRalphabeta/CD19-depleted stem cell transplant. These receptors were collected from a male patient aged 2 to 10 who had a stem cell transplant for acute lymphoblastic leukemia, so the T cells may come from the graft donor. Both conserved end residues are trimmed from each CDR3.

V gene: TRBV12-3/TRBV12-4
CDR3 length: 11
CDR3 protein: ASSHGRGEGYT

V gene: TRBV18
CDR3 length: 13
CDR3 protein: ASSPPTGSGTEAF

V gene: TRBV19
CDR3 length: 15
CDR3 protein: ASKGGARGRSYNEQF

V gene: TRBV5-1
CDR3 length: 12
CDR3 protein: ATGTGDGSYEQY

V gene: TRBV2
CDR3 length: 12
CDR3 protein: ASSERPGGTEAF

V gene: TRBV7-3
CDR3 length: 13
CDR3 protein: ASSQTGQVTDTQY

V gene: TRBV24-1
CDR3 length: 10
CDR3 protein: ATSKSSGELF

V gene: TRBV27
CDR3 length: 13
CDR3 protein: ASRLLAGYYNEQF

V gene: TRBV4-3
CDR3 length: 13
CDR3 protein: ASRKGTSGGDTQY

V gene: TRBV29-1
CDR3 length: 12
CDR3 protein: SVGTGSGNEKLF

V gene: TRBV19
CDR3 length: 13
CDR3 protein: ASSDLMGRDYEAF

V gene: TRBV27
CDR3 length: 14
CDR3 protein: ASSLSNRYRSYEQY

V gene: TRBV12-3/TRBV12-4
CDR3 length: 12
CDR3 protein: ASSLGTGKYEQY

V gene: TRBV29-1
CDR3 length: 12
CDR3 protein: SVQGADRSYEQY

V gene: TRBV20-1
CDR3 length: 10
CDR3 protein: SARVTSDTQY

V gene: TRBV27
CDR3 length: 13
CDR3 protein: ASSFEGLSTDTQY

V gene: TRBV7-2
CDR3 length: 13
CDR3 protein: ASSDLGFSQETQY

V gene: TRBV4-1
CDR3 length: 16
CDR3 protein: ASSPPSSRVLHTGELF

V gene: TRBV2
CDR3 length: 12
CDR3 protein: ASSELLQGDEQF

V gene: TRBV6-1
CDR3 length: 13
CDR3 protein: ASSAPQLAGNEQF

V gene: TRBV27
CDR3 length: 10
CDR3 protein: ASSLAGDGYT

V gene: TRBV5-1
CDR3 length: 12
CDR3 protein: ASSSGTATDTQY

V gene: TRBV9
CDR3 length: 16
CDR3 protein: ASSVRDGAVASGNTIY

V gene: TRBV5-1
CDR3 length: 15
CDR3 protein: ASSLGLANSGANVLT

V gene: TRBV20-1
CDR3 length: 14
CDR3 protein: CARYPEGSSYNEQF

V gene: TRBV7-8
CDR3 length: 12
CDR3 protein: ASSLTAITDTQY

V gene: TRBV5-1
CDR3 length: 13
CDR3 protein: ASSSGQGADQPQH

V gene: TRBV15
CDR3 length: 12
CDR3 protein: ATSRDTGTYEQY

V gene: TRBV12-3/TRBV12-4
CDR3 length: 12
CDR3 protein: ATRDREENTEAF

V gene: TRBV24-1
CDR3 length: 14
CDR3 protein: ATSEWTGDGYNEQF

V gene: TRBV12-3/TRBV12-4
CDR3 length: 12
CDR3 protein: ASSFGGKQETQY

V gene: TRBV29-1
CDR3 length: 9
CDR3 protein: SGSRQGGAF

V gene: TRBV7-8
CDR3 length: 16
CDR3 protein: ASSPRFRDRVGYNEQF

V gene: TRBV12-5
CDR3 length: 12
CDR3 protein: ASGFGQSTDTQY

V gene: TRBV27
CDR3 length: 12
CDR3 protein: ASSLSERRQPQH

V gene: TRBV29-1
CDR3 length: 11
CDR3 protein: SVRPSYNSPLH

V gene: TRBV4-3
CDR3 length: 11
CDR3 protein: ASSQQRAGTQY

V gene: TRBV7-9
CDR3 length: 15
CDR3 protein: ASSFEIYTANTGELF

V gene: TRBV2
CDR3 length: 10
CDR3 protein: ASSELASPLH

V gene: TRBV7-9
CDR3 length: 11
CDR3 protein: ASSLFTLYEQY

V gene: TRBV7-6
CDR3 length: 12
CDR3 protein: ASSLVPQARAAF

V gene: TRBV12-3/TRBV12-4
CDR3 length: 14
CDR3 protein: ASSFFGTGGSDTQY

V gene: TRBV12-3/TRBV12-4
CDR3 length: 13
CDR3 protein: ASSLIPQGAYGYT

V gene: TRBV9
CDR3 length: 16
CDR3 protein: ASSVSSLGQGNTGELF

V gene: TRBV6-1
CDR3 length: 14
CDR3 protein: ASSVTSQGALSPLH

V gene: TRBV5-1
CDR3 length: 11
CDR3 protein: ASSLVGNYEQY

V gene: TRBV29-1
CDR3 length: 15
CDR3 protein: SVEDWARVGVGDEQF

V gene: TRBV12-3/TRBV12-4
CDR3 length: 11
CDR3 protein: ASSLGGMKTQY